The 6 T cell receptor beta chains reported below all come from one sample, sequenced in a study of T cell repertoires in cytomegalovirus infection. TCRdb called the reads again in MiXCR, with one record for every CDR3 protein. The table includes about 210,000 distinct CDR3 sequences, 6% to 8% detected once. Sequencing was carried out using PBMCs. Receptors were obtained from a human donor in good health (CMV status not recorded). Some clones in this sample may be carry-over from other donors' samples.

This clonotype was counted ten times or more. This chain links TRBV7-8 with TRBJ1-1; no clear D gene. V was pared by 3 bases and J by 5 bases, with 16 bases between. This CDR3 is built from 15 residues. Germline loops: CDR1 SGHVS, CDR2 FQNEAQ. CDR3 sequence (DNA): TGTGCCAGCAGCTTTATGGGCCTCTTAAGGACTGAAGCTTTCTTT. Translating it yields CASSFMGLLRTEAFF.

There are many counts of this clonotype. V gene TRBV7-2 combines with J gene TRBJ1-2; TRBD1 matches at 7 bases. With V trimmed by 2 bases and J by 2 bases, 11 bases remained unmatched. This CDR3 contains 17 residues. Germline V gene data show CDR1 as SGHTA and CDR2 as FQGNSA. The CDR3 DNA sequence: TGTGCCAGCAGCTTAAACTTCAGGGACAGAGGCAACTATGGCTACACCTTC. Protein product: CASSLNFRDRGNYGYTF.

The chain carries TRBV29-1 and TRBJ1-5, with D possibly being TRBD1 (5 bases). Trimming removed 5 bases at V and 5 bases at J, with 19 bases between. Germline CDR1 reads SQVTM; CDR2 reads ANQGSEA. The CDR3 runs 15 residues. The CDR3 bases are TGCAGCGTTTTGGCCGGGACGGACACATATCAGCCCCAGCATTTT. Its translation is CSVLAGTDTYQPQHF.

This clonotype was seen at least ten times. For the CDR3, the DNA is TGTGCCACCAGCAGCCCGGGTAGGGGGACTGAAGCTTTCTTT. It translates to CATSSPGRGTEAFF. The genes are TRBV15 and TRBJ1-1, with TRBD1 as a possible D gene (6 bases). V dropped 3 bases and J dropped 5 bases, with 13 bases sitting between them. Germline V gene data show CDR1 as LNHNV and CDR2 as YYDKDF (reference sequence). This CDR3 comprises 14 residues.

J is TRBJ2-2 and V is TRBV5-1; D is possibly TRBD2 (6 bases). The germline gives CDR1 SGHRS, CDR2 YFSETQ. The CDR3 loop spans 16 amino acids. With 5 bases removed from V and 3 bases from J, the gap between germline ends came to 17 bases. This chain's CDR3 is CASRSALGGDTGELFF. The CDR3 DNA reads TGCGCCAGCAGGTCAGCCCTAGGAGGGGACACCGGGGAGCTGTTTTTT.

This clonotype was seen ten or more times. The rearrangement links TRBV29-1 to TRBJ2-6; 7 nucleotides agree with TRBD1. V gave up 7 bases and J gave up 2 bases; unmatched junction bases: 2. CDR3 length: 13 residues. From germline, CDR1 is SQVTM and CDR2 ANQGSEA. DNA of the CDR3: TGCAGCGACAGGGGCCCTGGGGCCAACGTCCTGACTTTC. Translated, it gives CSDRGPGANVLTF.